This T cell receptor (beta chain) was recorded in a study of CD8+CD57+ T cells in acquired aplastic anemia. About the study: 3.2 ug was the average amount of DNA from sorted CD4+ and CD8+ cells.

The authors sequenced patients whose flow cytometry had shown CD8+CD57+ cell expansion. Patients were treatment-naive when blood was sampled. Worth noting for this clonotype: Its antigen is currently unknown.

V lost 6 bases and J lost 4; bases outside the gene matches: 9. Germline V lookup: CDR1 SNHLY, CDR2 FYNNEI. The CDR3 has 16 residues. Study observations and caveats: Patients did not significantly differ from controls in CD8+ Simpson's diversity. In common between the patients and the controls were around 29 CD8+ CDR3 sequences.

The template used for profiling TCR beta VDJ and CDR3 was genomic DNA. TCRdb called the reads again in MiXCR, with one record for every CDR3 protein. The profile shows roughly 120,000 distinct CDR3 sequences, under 65% of them singletons. This receptor was identified in a human donor with aplastic anemia. This sequence joins TRBV2 and TRBJ2-1; the match to TRBD2 covers 10 bases. Material for sequencing was sorted CD4+, CD8+, or CD8+CD57+ T cells (not recorded which) from PBMCs. CDR3 DNA sequence: TGTGCCAGCAGCTACGAGCGGGGGGGCCTATACAATGAGCAGTTCTTC. The encoded protein is CASSYERGGLYNEQFF.